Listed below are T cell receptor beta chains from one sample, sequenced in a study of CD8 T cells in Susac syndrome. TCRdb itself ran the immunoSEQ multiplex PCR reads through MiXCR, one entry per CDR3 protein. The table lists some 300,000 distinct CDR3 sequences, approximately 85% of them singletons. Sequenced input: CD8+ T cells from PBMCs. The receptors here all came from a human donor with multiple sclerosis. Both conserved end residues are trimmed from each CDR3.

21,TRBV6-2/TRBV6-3,ASSYSTSRGGSGLAAYYNEQF
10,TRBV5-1,ASSPGSPEAF
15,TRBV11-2,ASSPLDSTASTDTQY
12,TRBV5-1,ASSSRQGSSGYT
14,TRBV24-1,ATRGGRDSSYNEQF
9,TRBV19,ATTGSNEQF
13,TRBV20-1,SAPLDPDSWTEAF
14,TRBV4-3,ASSQDAGPGAGELF
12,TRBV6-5,ASSYEWTDEKLF
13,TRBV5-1,ASSFEGQRYEKLF
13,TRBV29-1,SVEWGSLSSYEQY
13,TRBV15,ATSREDRSSYEQY
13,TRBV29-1,SVVGVVTAYNEQF
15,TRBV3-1,ASSPWFLAGGGDEQF
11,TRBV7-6,ASSFDTYTEAF
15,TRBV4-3,ASSQDIGGGEHYGYT
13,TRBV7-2,ASSRPSSEIYEQY
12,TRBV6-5,ASSHFSVIYGYT
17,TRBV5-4,ASSRLAGTTISSTDTQY
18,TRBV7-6,ASREKAERLRRRSGNTIY
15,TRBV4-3,ASSPTLRDTIFWEQY
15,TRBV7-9,ASSFTPRVGLDTEAF
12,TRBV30,AWSSTGSNQPQH
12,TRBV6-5,ASSSLRIQETQY
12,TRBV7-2,ASSFPTRGYEQY
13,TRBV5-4,ASRYSGLGTDTQY
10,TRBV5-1,ASTPRSTEVF